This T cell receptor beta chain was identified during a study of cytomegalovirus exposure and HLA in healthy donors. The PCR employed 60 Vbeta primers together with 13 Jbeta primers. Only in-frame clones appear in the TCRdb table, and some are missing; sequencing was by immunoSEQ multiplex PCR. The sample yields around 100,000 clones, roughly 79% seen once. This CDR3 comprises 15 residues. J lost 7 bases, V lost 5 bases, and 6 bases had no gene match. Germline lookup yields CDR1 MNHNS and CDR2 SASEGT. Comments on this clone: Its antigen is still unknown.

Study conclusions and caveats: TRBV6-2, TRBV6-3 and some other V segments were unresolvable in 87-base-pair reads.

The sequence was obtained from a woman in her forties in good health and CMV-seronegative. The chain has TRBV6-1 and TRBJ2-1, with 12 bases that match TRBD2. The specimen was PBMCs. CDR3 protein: CASSSAGTSGNEQFF. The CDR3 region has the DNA TGTGCCAGCAGTTCCGCCGGGACTAGCGGGAATGAGCAGTTCTTC.